A selection of T cell receptor beta chains follows, all from one sample in a study of tumor and adjacent non-tumor tissue in lung cancer. One entry per CDR3 protein, called by TCRdb with MiXCR from the multiplex PCR reads. The sample comprises about 80,000 distinct CDR3 sequences, just under 75% of which are singletons, and about 9.5% rests with the top ten. Sequencing was performed on lung tumor tissue. The receptors were sampled from a woman in her forties with non-small cell lung cancer. Both conserved end residues are part of each CDR3. The D gene is left open where the match is weak. Where a row states a size, it is once, few, many or the class of an expanded clone; other rows omit it.

j_call clone_size d_call v_call cdr3_nt cdr3_aa
TRBJ1-1 . . TRBV11-2 TGCACCAGCAGCTTTTTATTGGGGGGGCGGGGCACTGAAGCTTTCTTT CTSSFLLGGRGTEAFF
TRBJ2-2 . . TRBV6-5 TGTGCCAGCAATTACTCGTGGGGGCGCGACACCGGGAAGCTGTTTTTT CASNYSWGRDTGKLFF
TRBJ2-3 . . TRBV5-1 TGCGCCAGCCGCGCAGATCCAATCCTCACAGATACGCAGTATTTT CASRADPILTDTQYF
TRBJ2-7 . TRBD2 TRBV20-1 TGCAGTGCTAGAGCCCGTGGGACTAGCGGGAGTCCCTACGAGCAGTACTTC CSARARGTSGSPYEQYF
TRBJ2-5 . . TRBV11-2 TGTGCCAGCAGTCTAGCCACCGGGATAGGGGAGACCCGGTACTTC CASSLATGIGETRYF
TRBJ2-7 . TRBD2 TRBV4-2 TGTGCCATCAGCCAAGATTATGCTAGCGGTGGGGCTACCTACGTGCAGTACTTC CAISQDYASGGATYVQYF
TRBJ2-3 many TRBD2 TRBV4-2 TGTGCCAGCAGCCAAGATTACGGGACTAGCGGGAGTATTCCAGATACGCAGTATTTT CASSQDYGTSGSIPDTQYF
TRBJ2-5 . . TRBV29-1 TGCAGCGTTGAATACTGGCACGGTAAAGAGACCCAGTATTTC CSVEYWHGKETQYF
TRBJ2-3 many TRBD2 TRBV6-4 TGTGCCAGCAGTGAGAGCGGGGGGGCGGATACGCAGTATTTT CASSESGGADTQYF
TRBJ2-7 . TRBD2 TRBV4-2 TGTGCCAGCAGCCAAGATTATGTTAGCGGGGGCGCTACTTACGAGCAGTACTTC CASSQDYVSGGATYEQYF
TRBJ1-5 . TRBD1 TRBV6-1 TGTGCCAGCAGATCTGACAGGGCGCCTGGGCAGCCCCAGCACTTT CASRSDRAPGQPQHF
TRBJ1-1 . . TRBV11-2 TGTGCCAGCAGATTGGGAGGGAACGCTGAAGTTTTCTTT CASRLGGNAEVFF
TRBJ2-3 . . TRBV5-1 TGCGCAAGCAGTCCCAACACAGATACGCAGTATTTT CASSPNTDTQYF
TRBJ2-3 . . TRBV6-6 TGTGCCAGCTGTTGCGGAAGGGGGGGGACAGATACGCAGTATTTT CASCCGRGGTDTQYF
TRBJ2-7 . . TRBV28 TGTACCAGCAAGGCCCGAAAAGACTACGAGCAGTACTTC CTSKARKDYEQYF
TRBJ2-7 . . TRBV6-5 TGTGCCAGCAGGGAATGGGCTTGGGACGAGCAGTACTTC CASREWAWDEQYF